The rows below give T cell receptor beta chains drawn from one sample of a study of a mutant IDH1 vaccine in newly diagnosed glioma. Method: immunoSEQ multiplex PCR; TCRdb's copy keeps in-frame clones and lacks some. The sample lists some 60,000 clones, around 85% occurring once. Antigens for these TCRs are unknown. Sequenced material: PBMCs, taken from a glioma patient whose treatment included an IDH1 peptide vaccine. These receptors were taken from a middle-aged man with glioma. The CDR3 runs from the conserved cysteine through the conserved F or W. A clone size is listed for some rows: how often the clone was seen (once, few, many), or a class if it is expanded.

J gene,V gene,clone size,CDR3 protein
TRBJ2-1,TRBV7-2,-,CASSTLSYNEQFF
TRBJ1-5,TRBV6-5,few,CASKEEGAGAPQHF
TRBJ2-1,TRBV7-2,once,CASSLGALAGRGQQFF
TRBJ2-1,TRBV19,-,CASSTQLAGEGRAYNEQFF
TRBJ2-2,TRBV11-3,-,CASSKNTGELFF
TRBJ2-7,TRBV6-5,-,CATGRDGNYEQYF
TRBJ1-5,TRBV7-9,-,CASGGRYSNQPQHF
TRBJ2-7,TRBV27,-,CASSPDYPEGYEQYF
TRBJ2-3,TRBV29-1,-,CSVPGTGTDTQYF
TRBJ2-1,TRBV6-5,-,CASSYESSGSYNEQFF
TRBJ1-2,TRBV6-1,few,CASSELTAYYGYTF
TRBJ2-1,TRBV7-8,once,CASSPRVPGASYNEQFF
TRBJ1-4,TRBV27,-,CASSPQRRTTNEKLFF
TRBJ2-5,TRBV6-1,-,CASRAVETQYF
TRBJ2-5,TRBV7-6,-,CASSPGVETQYF
TRBJ2-1,TRBV29-1,-,CSVGKLAGTWDEQFF
TRBJ2-2,TRBV9,once,CASSRVTGELFF
TRBJ2-7,TRBV28,-,CASFGTVPYEQYF
TRBJ2-2,TRBV18,-,CASSLLETGGRGSYTGELFF
TRBJ2-3,TRBV7-2,-,CASSLVPSGRRPTGTQYF
TRBJ2-7,TRBV6-5,-,CASSSVPYEQYF
TRBJ2-5,TRBV5-6,-,CASSLSAGQETQYF
TRBJ2-3,TRBV5-4,-,CASNPTGLTDTQYF
TRBJ2-7,TRBV14,-,CASSREASVIYEQYF
TRBJ2-6,TRBV9,few,CASSLLAVRGSGANVLTF
TRBJ1-1,TRBV10-3,-,CAIGPGTMNTEAFF
TRBJ2-7,TRBV14,few,CASSQPPLYEQYF
TRBJ1-3,TRBV6-5,-,CASRGTGSGNTIYF
TRBJ2-1,TRBV29-1,few,CSAVQPSNEQFF
TRBJ1-1,TRBV6-5,-,CASSNGQGRTEAFF
TRBJ2-5,TRBV7-2,-,CASSLALGQGGRETQYF
TRBJ2-2,TRBV6-5,-,CASSYGPGHTGELFF
TRBJ2-7,TRBV27,-,CASRSVYEQYF
TRBJ1-5,TRBV5-1,few,CASSLGQDSNQPQHF
TRBJ2-1,TRBV6-5,-,CASSFLAGVDEQFF
TRBJ2-1,TRBV5-1,-,CASREGASEQFF
TRBJ2-1,TRBV18,few,CASSPPNGDLHEQFF
TRBJ1-5,TRBV5-1,-,CASSPTGTNQPQHF
TRBJ1-5,TRBV10-3,-,CAISEKGTDNQPQHF
TRBJ1-5,TRBV7-9,-,CASSSFSGNQPQHF
TRBJ2-7,TRBV5-1,-,CASSLEGPYEQYF
TRBJ1-2,TRBV6-6,-,CASSQDRVNYGYTF
TRBJ2-7,TRBV14,-,CASSQVQGTGGYEQYF